The 10 T cell receptor beta chains below all came from one sample that was sequenced in a study of T cell repertoires in cytomegalovirus infection. TCRdb reprocessed the reads via MiXCR and lists one record per CDR3 protein. This table holds around 280,000 distinct CDR3 sequences, about 9.2% found once. The sequencing sample was made of PBMCs. The receptors come from a human donor in good health (CMV status not recorded). Some clones in this sample may be carry-over from other donors' samples.

This clonotype has ten or more counts. An end of the junction does not agree with germline; a read error may underlie this. The chain joins TRBV7-7 to TRBJ2-5, with D possibly called TRBD1 or TRBD2 (5 bases each). Per germline, CDR1 SSHAT and CDR2 FNYEAQ (reference sequence). CDR3 length: 16 amino acids. CDR3 in DNA: TGTGCTAGCAGCCCGGGACGGATGATAAACCAAGAGACCCAGTACTTC. It encodes CASSPGRMINQETQYF.

This clonotype turned up a few times. The CDR3 DNA is TGTGCCAGCAGCGTTGGGGGGGCTGGGGCCAACGTCCTGACTTTC. It codes for CASSVGGAGANVLTF. The V call is TRBV5-5, the J call TRBJ2-6; the match to TRBD2 covers 7 bases. V shed 4 bases, J shed 2 bases, and the junction held 3 bases outside the gene matches. The CDR3 is 15 amino acids. Germline CDR1 and CDR2: SGHKS and YYEKEE (reference sequence). The whole variable domain, remainder taken from reference TRBV5-5 and TRBJ2-6, is DAGVTQSPTHLIKTRGQQVTLRCSPISGHKSVSWYQQVLGQGPQFIFQYYEKEERGRGNFPDRFSARQFPNYSSELNVNALLLGDSALYLCASSVGGAGANVLTFGAGSRLTVL.

This clonotype was seen many times. V usage is TRBV7-2 and J usage is TRBJ1-1; 7 bases agree with TRBD1. Losses at the gene ends were 4 bases for V and 8 bases for J; bases not matched to a gene: 7. This CDR3 has 13 residues. Germline V lookup: CDR1 SGHTA, CDR2 FQGNSA. The CDR3 loop reads CASSSPDRREAFF. DNA for the CDR3: TGTGCCAGCAGCTCCCCGGACAGGCGCGAAGCTTTCTTT.

The chain joins TRBV28 to TRBJ1-4; 7 bases line up with TRBD1. This CDR3 has 14 amino acids. CDR1 and CDR2 (germline): MDHEN, SYDVKM. The junction had 10 bases not matched to a gene; V was cut back by 6 bases and J by 9 bases. The CDR3 DNA is TGTGCCAGCAGCCCCGGGACAGACATTAAAAAACTGTTTTTT. This sequence encodes CASSPGTDIKKLFF.

This clonotype was seen a few times. V usage is TRBV20-1 and J usage is TRBJ2-7; 10 positions agree with TRBD1. After removal of 5 bases from V and 7 bases from J, the junction contained 8 bases not matched to a gene. This CDR3 is 13 amino acids long. Germline V gene lookup returns CDR1 DFQATT and CDR2 SNEGSKA (reference sequence). CDR3 nucleotide sequence: TGCAGTGCTCACCGGGACAGGGGAAGGGAGCAGTACGTC. Translated: CSAHRDRGREQYV.

The chain is built from TRBV20-1 and TRBJ1-2; no reliable D call. CDR1 and CDR2 from the germline V gene are DFQATT and SNEGSKA (reference sequence). Trimming removed 3 bases from V and 6 bases from J, with 14 bases in between. The CDR3 contains 13 residues. Written as DNA, the CDR3 is TGCAGTGCTAGGATAGACCTACCTGATGGCTACACCTTC. Its protein product is CSARIDLPDGYTF.

This clonotype has a count of ten or more. The V gene is TRBV12-3 or TRBV12-4, the J gene TRBJ2-1; 7 positions agree with TRBD2. The V gene end was trimmed by 5 bases and the J gene end by 8 bases; junction bases not matched to a gene: 9. CDR3 length: 14 amino acids. The CDR3 reads CASSPLAFVDEQFF. The CDR3 bases are TGTGCCAGCAGTCCACTAGCGTTTGTCGATGAGCAGTTCTTC.

At least ten counts were recorded for this clonotype. The gene calls are TRBV7-2 and TRBJ1-5; 11 bases line up with TRBD1. Germline CDR1 SGHTA, CDR2 FQGNSA. The junction had 2 bases not matched to a gene; V was cut back by 1 base and J by 6 bases. The CDR3 spans 15 residues. This CDR3 is CASSLGDRGSQPQHF. CDR3 bases: TGTGCCAGCAGCTTAGGGGACAGGGGGAGTCAGCCCCAGCATTTT.

This chain uses TRBV19 with TRBJ2-7, with a weak D call TRBD1 (6 bases). This CDR3 region has 16 residues. Germline V gives CDR1 LNHDA, CDR2 SQIVND (reference sequence). Trimming removed 5 bases at V and 0 bases at J, with 17 bases between. CDR3 loop: CASSPWDTANSYEQYF. DNA for the CDR3: TGTGCCAGTAGTCCCTGGGACACCGCGAACTCCTACGAGCAGTACTTC.

This clonotype was counted at least ten times. V usage is TRBV7-2 and J usage is TRBJ2-1, with 10 bases fitting TRBD1. The CDR3 spans 14 residues. The V and J ends lost 3 bases and 7 bases, in that order; junction bases with no gene match: 3. Germline assignment: CDR1 SGHTA and CDR2 FQGNSA. As DNA, the CDR3 is TGTGCCAGCAGCTTCGACAGGGGGCGAAATGAGCAGTTCTTC. Protein sequence: CASSFDRGRNEQFF.